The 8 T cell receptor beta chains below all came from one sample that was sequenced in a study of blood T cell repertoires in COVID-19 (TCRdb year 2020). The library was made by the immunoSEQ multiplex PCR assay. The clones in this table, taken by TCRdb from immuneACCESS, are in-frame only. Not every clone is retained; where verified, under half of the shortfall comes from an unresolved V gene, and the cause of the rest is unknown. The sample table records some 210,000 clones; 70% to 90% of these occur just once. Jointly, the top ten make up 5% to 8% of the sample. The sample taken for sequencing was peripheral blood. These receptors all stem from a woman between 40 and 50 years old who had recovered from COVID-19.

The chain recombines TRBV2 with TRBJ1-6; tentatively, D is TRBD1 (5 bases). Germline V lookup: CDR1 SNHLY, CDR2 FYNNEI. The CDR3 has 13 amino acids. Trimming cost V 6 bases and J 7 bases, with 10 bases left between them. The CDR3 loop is CASRQGSNSPLHF. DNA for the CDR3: TGTGCCAGCAGGCAGGGTAGCAATTCACCCCTCCACTTT.

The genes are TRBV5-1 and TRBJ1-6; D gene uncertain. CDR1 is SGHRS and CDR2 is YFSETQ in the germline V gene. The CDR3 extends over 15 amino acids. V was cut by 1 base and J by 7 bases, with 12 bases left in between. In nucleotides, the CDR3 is TGCGCCAGCAGCTTGCGGGATGGTGTGAATTCACCCCTCCACTTT. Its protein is CASSLRDGVNSPLHF.

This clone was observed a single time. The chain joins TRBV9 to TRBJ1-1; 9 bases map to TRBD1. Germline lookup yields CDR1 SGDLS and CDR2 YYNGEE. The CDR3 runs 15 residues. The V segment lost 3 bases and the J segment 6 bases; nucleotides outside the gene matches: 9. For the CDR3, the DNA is TGTGCCAGCAGCGCCTCCGGGACAGGGATCGCTGAAGCTTTCTTT. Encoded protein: CASSASGTGIAEAFF. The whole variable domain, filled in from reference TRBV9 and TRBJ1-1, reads DSGVTQTPKHLITATGQRVTLRCSPRSGDLSVYWYQQSLDQGLQFLIQYYNGEERAKGNILERFSAQQFPDLHSELNLSSLELGDSALYFCASSASGTGIAEAFFGQGTRLTVV.

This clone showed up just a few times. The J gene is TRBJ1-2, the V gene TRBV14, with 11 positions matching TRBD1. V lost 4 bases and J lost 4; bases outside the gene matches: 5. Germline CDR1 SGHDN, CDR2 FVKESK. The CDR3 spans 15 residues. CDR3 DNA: TGTGCCAGCAGCCGCCGGACAGGGGGCATCTATGGCTACACCTTC. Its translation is CASSRRTGGIYGYTF. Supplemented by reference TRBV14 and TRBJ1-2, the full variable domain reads EAGVTQFPSHSVIEKGQTVTLRCDPISGHDNLYWYRRVMGKEIKFLLHFVKESKQDESGMPNNRFLAERTGGTYSTLKVQPAELEDSGVYFCASSRRTGGIYGYTFGSGTRLTVV.

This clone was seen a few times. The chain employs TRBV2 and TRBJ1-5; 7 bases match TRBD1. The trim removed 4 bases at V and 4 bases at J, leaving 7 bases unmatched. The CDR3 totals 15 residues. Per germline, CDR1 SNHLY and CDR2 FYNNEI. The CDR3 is CASSAQTGDNQPQHF. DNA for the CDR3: TGTGCCAGCAGTGCTCAAACAGGGGATAATCAGCCCCAGCATTTT.

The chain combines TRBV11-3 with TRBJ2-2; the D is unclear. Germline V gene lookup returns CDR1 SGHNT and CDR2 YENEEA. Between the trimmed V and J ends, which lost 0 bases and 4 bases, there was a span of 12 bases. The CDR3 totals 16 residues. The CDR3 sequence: CASSLDSRPSTGELFF. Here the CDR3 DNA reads TGTGCCAGCAGCTTAGATAGCCGGCCCTCCACCGGGGAGCTGTTTTTT.

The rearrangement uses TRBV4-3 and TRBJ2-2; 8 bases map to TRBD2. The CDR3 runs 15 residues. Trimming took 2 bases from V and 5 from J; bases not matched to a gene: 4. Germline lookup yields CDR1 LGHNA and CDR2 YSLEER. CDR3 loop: CASSQMSSGTGELFF. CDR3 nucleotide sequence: TGCGCCAGCAGCCAAATGTCTAGCGGGACCGGGGAGCTGTTTTTT.

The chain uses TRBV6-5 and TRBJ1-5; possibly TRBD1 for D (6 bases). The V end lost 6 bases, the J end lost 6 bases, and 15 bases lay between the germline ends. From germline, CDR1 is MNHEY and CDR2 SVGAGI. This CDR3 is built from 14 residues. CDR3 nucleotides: TGTGCCAGCAGACCCTCAGGGGTAATTCAGCCCCAGCATTTT. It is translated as CASRPSGVIQPQHF.